Listed here are 9 T cell receptor beta chains from one sample, sequenced in a study of STAT3 mutations in large granular lymphocyte leukemia. Study findings and constraints: At least one immunodominant TCR beta clonotype appeared in every T-cell large granular lymphocyte leukemia patient.

Libraries were prepared by immunoSEQ multiplex PCR; TCRdb keeps only in-frame clonotypes and omits some of them. The table includes roughly 14,000 clones, 90% detected once. Their antigens are not known. The sample comprised peripheral blood mononuclear cells. Receptor source: a man aged 40-50 years with T-cell large granular lymphocyte leukemia. Some clones in this sample may be carry-over from other donors' samples.

The CDR3 reads CASSLGGGTGYTF. As DNA, the CDR3 is TGTGCCAGCAGCTTAGGTGGGGGTACTGGCTACACCTTC. The V gene is TRBV5-4, the J gene TRBJ1-2, with a weak D call TRBD1 (5 bases). The ends were cut back, 2 bases at V and 7 bases at J, with 12 bases in the middle. The V gene's germline CDR1 is SGHNT and CDR2 YYREEE (reference sequence). The length of the CDR3 is 13 residues.

V usage is TRBV5-5 and J usage is TRBJ1-4; no reliable D call. Germline CDR1 is SGHKS and CDR2 is YYEKEE (reference sequence). This CDR3 spans 14 amino acids. The V and J ends lost 9 bases and 4 bases respectively, with 16 bases between them. CDR3 in amino acids: CATQGGQVNEKLFF. The CDR3 DNA is TGTGCCACACAAGGTGGGCAGGTTAATGAAAAACTGTTTTTT.

The chain carries TRBV9 and TRBJ2-5; 8 bases align to TRBD1. Trimming at V came to 3 bases and at J to 5 bases, leaving 6 bases not matched to a gene. Germline assignment: CDR1 SGDLS and CDR2 YYNGEE. The CDR3 has 14 residues. The CDR3 loop reads CASSGGAGGETQYF. For the CDR3, the DNA is TGTGCCAGCAGCGGGGGGGCAGGGGGCGAGACCCAGTACTTC. Using reference TRBV9 and TRBJ2-5 for the parts outside the CDR3, the full variable domain is DSGVTQTPKHLITATGQRVTLRCSPRSGDLSVYWYQQSLDQGLQFLIQYYNGEERAKGNILERFSAQQFPDLHSELNLSSLELGDSALYFCASSGGAGGETQYFGPGTRLLVL.

This clone was seen only once. This chain links TRBV4-1 with TRBJ2-7; possibly TRBD1 for D (6 bases). CDR3 size: 15 residues. Germline V CDR1 and CDR2: MGHRA, YSYEKL. V gave up 0 bases and J gave up 4 bases, with 13 bases separating them. The CDR3: CASSQDQGNVYEQYF. The CDR3 bases are TGCGCCAGCAGCCAAGACCAGGGGAACGTGTACGAGCAGTACTTC.

This chain connects TRBV4-1 to TRBJ2-1; a possible D gene is TRBD1 (6 bases). V was cut by 4 bases and J by 8 bases, with 18 bases left in between. CDR1 MGHRA and CDR2 YSYEKL come from the germline V gene. CDR3 size: 15 residues. The CDR3 nucleotides read TGCGCCAGCAGCCGACAGGATGGGGTACAAGATGAGCAGTTCTTC. Protein product: CASSRQDGVQDEQFF.

V gene TRBV10-3 combines with J gene TRBJ1-5; the D is unclear. Trimming removed 3 bases at V and 5 bases at J, with 11 bases between. The CDR3 has 14 residues. Germline CDR1 and CDR2: ENHRY and SYGVKD. In DNA, the CDR3 is TGTGCCATCAGTGATGGGCCGCCTTATCAGCCCCAGCATTTT. This codes for CAISDGPPYQPQHF.

The rearrangement joins TRBV5-1 to TRBJ2-7; no clear D gene. The germline gives CDR1 SGHRS, CDR2 YFSETQ. V shed 7 bases and J shed 0 bases, with 20 bases lying between them. This CDR3 contains 16 residues. CDR3 in amino acids: CASSIHPGPGSYEQYF. DNA of the CDR3: TGCGCCAGCTCAATACACCCGGGCCCGGGCTCCTACGAGCAGTACTTC. The full variable domain, with the rest looked up from reference TRBV5-1 and TRBJ2-7, is KAGVTQTPRYLIKTRGQQVTLSCSPISGHRSVSWYQQTPGQGLQFLFEYFSETQRNKGNFPGRFSGRQFSNSRSEMNVSTLELGDSALYLCASSIHPGPGSYEQYFGPGTRLTVT.

The chain carries TRBV9 and TRBJ1-4; weak D call: TRBD1 (6 bases). The CDR3 loop spans 14 amino acids. With 6 bases removed from V and 5 bases from J, the gap between germline ends came to 14 bases. The germline V gene has CDR1 SGDLS and CDR2 YYNGEE. In nucleotides, the CDR3 is TGTGCCAGCAACAGGGCTGGATGGAATGAAAAACTGTTTTTT. Its protein is CASNRAGWNEKLFF.

V usage is TRBV29-1 and J usage is TRBJ2-2; no clear D. V lost 0 bases to trimming and J lost 0 bases, with 11 bases between them. The V gene's germline CDR1 is SQVTM and CDR2 ANQGSEA. CDR3 length: 16 amino acids. Written as DNA, the CDR3 is TGCAGCGTTGAAGATCGTCCCCACGCGAACACCGGGGAGCTGTTTTTT. Translation: CSVEDRPHANTGELFF.